The clone carrying this TCR beta chain was picked up many times. No antigen is known for it. The V end was cut by 2 bases, the J end by 4 bases, with 6 bases between. The germline CDR1 and CDR2 sequences are SNHLY and FYNNEI. The CDR3 sequence is 12 residues long. The donors were all healthy and Caucasian. TCRdb ran MiXCR on the 5' RACE reads and lists one entry per CDR3 protein. The sample has 700,000 to 950,000 distinct CDR3 sequences, more than 9% seen once; the top ten hold 1.5% to 2%. The sample belongs to a study of identical twins. Points from the study as a whole: Models predicted less out-of-frame TCR alpha sharing in monozygotic twins than was found.

These records were also assigned to another study, of yellow fever vaccine responses in identical twins.

The genes are TRBV2 and TRBJ2-7; the D is unclear. The TCR comes from a young woman in good health. The sample was PBMCs. For the CDR3, the DNA is TGTGCCAGCAGTGAATCGGGTTACGAGCAGTACGTC. Translated: CASSESGYEQYV.